Listed here are 14 T cell receptor beta chains from one sample, sequenced in a study of cytomegalovirus exposure and HLA in healthy donors (dated by TCRdb to the late 2010s). Library preparation employed the immunoSEQ multiplex PCR assay. The multiplex PCR relied on a mix of 60 forward primers for TCR Vbeta segments and 13 reverse primers for TCR Jbeta segments. This is the immuneACCESS table as TCRdb keeps it, with only in-frame sequences that have V and J called. A part of the clones is gone; compared with another copy, unresolved V genes explain less than half, and the rest is unexplained. Present in this sample are more than 35,000 clones, 68% of which were seen just once. The top ten clones comprise around 4% of the sample. The sequenced sample was PBMCs. These receptors were obtained from a man between 35 and 55 years old in good health and CMV-seronegative.

This clone has a single count. CDR3 coding DNA: TGTGCCAGCAGTACCAGGGGTTCCTACGAGCAGTACTTC. It specifies CASSTRGSYEQYF. The V and J genes are TRBV6-5 and TRBJ2-7; maybe TRBD1 (6 bases). V was trimmed by 5 bases and J by 1 base, leaving 9 bases between them. The germline gives CDR1 MNHEY, CDR2 SVGAGI. The CDR3 runs 13 residues.

This chain connects TRBV4-2 to TRBJ2-7; no clear D gene. CDR1 and CDR2 from the germline V gene are LGHNA and YNFKEQ. Trimming cost V 3 bases and J 5 bases, with 5 bases left between them. The CDR3 runs to 11 residues. CDR3 sequence reads: CASSQGHEQYF. DNA for the CDR3: TGTGCCAGCAGCCAGGGCCACGAGCAGTACTTC.

V gene TRBV6-6 combines with J gene TRBJ1-6; D gene uncertain. Trimming shortened V by 6 bases and J by 8 bases, and 11 bases separated the two germline ends. This CDR3 region has 13 residues. Germline CDR1 is MNHNY and CDR2 is SVGAGI (reference sequence). The CDR3 loop is CASRADGDSPLHF. The CDR3 DNA sequence: TGTGCCAGCAGGGCCGACGGAGATTCACCCCTCCACTTT.

The chain has TRBV30 and TRBJ2-2; D not certain. V lost 3 bases and J lost 4, with 6 bases in between. The CDR3 loop spans 12 amino acids. Germline V gene sequence: CDR1 GTSNPN, CDR2 SVGIG (reference sequence). CDR3 in amino acids: CAWRGRTGELFF. The DNA of the CDR3 is TGTGCCTGGAGGGGCCGCACCGGGGAGCTGTTTTTT.

This clone has more than one count but fewer than ten. The J gene is TRBJ1-3, the V gene TRBV6-1; D remains unclear. The length of the CDR3 is 15 residues. V lost 3 bases to trimming and J lost 0 bases, with 9 bases between them. The germline CDR1 and CDR2 sequences are MNHNS and SASEGT. CDR3 in amino acids: CASSDSIVSGNTIYF. The CDR3 DNA sequence: TGTGCCAGCAGTGATTCAATTGTCTCTGGAAACACCATATATTTT.

V is TRBV9 and J is TRBJ1-3; TRBD1 might be the D (6 bases). V lost 0 bases to trimming and J lost 0 bases, with 10 bases between them. CDR1 is SGDLS and CDR2 is YYNGEE in the germline V gene. This CDR3 spans 16 amino acids. The CDR3 nucleotides are TGTGCCAGCAGCGTAGAGACAGGACGCTCTGGAAACACCATATATTTT. Translated: CASSVETGRSGNTIYF.

The chain combines TRBV29-1 with TRBJ1-1; TRBD1 aligns across 9 bases. The CDR3 extends over 14 amino acids. CDR1 and CDR2 from the germline V gene are SQVTM and ANQGSEA. V lost 7 bases to trimming and J lost 4 bases; unmatched junction nucleotides: 10. In DNA form, the CDR3 reads TGCAGCGCGGCAGGGGGGACAGGGACCACTGAAGCTTTCTTT. Its translation is CSAAGGTGTTEAFF.

The CDR3 DNA reads TGTGCCAGCAGTCTAGCGGGGGGCCCATACAATGAGCAGTTCTTC. Protein sequence: CASSLAGGPYNEQFF. The J gene is TRBJ2-1, the V gene TRBV7-2; 11 nucleotides match TRBD2. The trim removed 6 bases at V and 4 bases at J, leaving 5 bases unmatched. The CDR3 is 15 residues long. Germline CDR1 is SGHTA and CDR2 is FQGNSA.

The CDR3 region is CAIRPDRGGEKLFF. CDR3 nucleotide sequence: TGTGCCATCAGACCGGACAGGGGAGGTGAAAAACTGTTTTTT. The rearrangement joins TRBV10-3 to TRBJ1-4; 9 positions match TRBD1. After removal of 6 bases from V and 7 bases from J, the junction contained 6 bases not matched to a gene. Per the germline V gene, CDR1 is ENHRY and CDR2 is SYGVKD. The CDR3 is 14 residues long.

This clone turned up a few times. The chain couples TRBV6-1 to TRBJ2-2; 10 positions agree with TRBD2. The CDR3 is 15 amino acids. V gave up 1 base and J gave up 6 bases; unmatched junction bases: 2. CDR1 and CDR2 (germline): MNHNS, SASEGT. CDR3 coding DNA: TGTGCCAGCAGTGAAGAAGCGGGGGGGTCCGGGGAGCTGTTTTTT. Its translation: CASSEEAGGSGELFF.

The chain carries TRBV29-1 and TRBJ1-1, with D tentatively TRBD1 (6 bases). V shed 5 bases and J shed 6 bases, with 16 bases lying between them. The CDR3 sequence is 13 residues long. CDR1 is SQVTM, CDR2 ANQGSEA, per germline. CDR3 amino acids: CSVRQVLAPEAFF. In DNA, the CDR3 is TGCAGCGTTAGACAGGTACTTGCCCCTGAAGCTTTCTTT.

The gene calls are TRBV2 and TRBJ1-1; a possible D gene is TRBD1 (6 bases). The CDR3 runs 20 residues. Germline CDR1 and CDR2: SNHLY and FYNNEI. Trimming stripped 3 bases from V and 2 bases from J, with 28 bases between. CDR3 protein: CASSDLETLTRGWGNTEAFF. The CDR3 DNA follows: TGTGCCAGCAGTGACCTCGAGACCTTGACCAGGGGCTGGGGAAACACTGAAGCTTTCTTT.

The gene calls are TRBV18 and TRBJ2-5; the D gene is possibly TRBD1 (5 bases). V shed 3 bases and J shed 8 bases, with 16 bases lying between them. This CDR3 is built from 14 residues. Germline assignment: CDR1 KGHSH and CDR2 LQKENI. Here the CDR3 DNA reads TGTGCCAGCTCACCGTCGGGCAGGGCCGAAACCCAGTACTTC. Translated: CASSPSGRAETQYF.

The J gene is TRBJ2-4, the V gene TRBV27, with D hard to call. The CDR3 consists of 13 residues. Germline V CDR1 and CDR2: MNHEY, SMNVEV (reference sequence). With 1 base removed from V and 5 bases from J, the gap between germline ends came to 6 bases. As DNA, the CDR3 is TGTGCCAGCAGTTTATACGGTCAAAACATTCAGTACTTC. Its protein product is CASSLYGQNIQYF.